This T cell receptor (beta chain) originates from a study of tumor-infiltrating lymphocytes in oesophageal squamous cell carcinoma. TCRdb re-analysed the PCR reads in MiXCR, keeping a single row per CDR3 protein. Among about 15,000 distinct CDR3 sequences listed, around 50% were seen once. This CDR3 spans 15 amino acids. The germline V gene encodes CDR1 MNHEY and CDR2 SVGAGI. The chain couples TRBV6-5 to TRBJ2-7; 7 bases align to TRBD2. Judging by the DNA end, TRBJ2-1 fits better; the J call may be wrong. The sample comprised esophageal tumor tissue. This clonotype was obtained from a female donor with esophageal squamous cell carcinoma. The CDR3, as DNA: TGTGCCAGCAGTGAAAGCCCCAGCGGGACGGATGAGCAGTTCTTC. This translates into CASSESPSGTDEQFF.